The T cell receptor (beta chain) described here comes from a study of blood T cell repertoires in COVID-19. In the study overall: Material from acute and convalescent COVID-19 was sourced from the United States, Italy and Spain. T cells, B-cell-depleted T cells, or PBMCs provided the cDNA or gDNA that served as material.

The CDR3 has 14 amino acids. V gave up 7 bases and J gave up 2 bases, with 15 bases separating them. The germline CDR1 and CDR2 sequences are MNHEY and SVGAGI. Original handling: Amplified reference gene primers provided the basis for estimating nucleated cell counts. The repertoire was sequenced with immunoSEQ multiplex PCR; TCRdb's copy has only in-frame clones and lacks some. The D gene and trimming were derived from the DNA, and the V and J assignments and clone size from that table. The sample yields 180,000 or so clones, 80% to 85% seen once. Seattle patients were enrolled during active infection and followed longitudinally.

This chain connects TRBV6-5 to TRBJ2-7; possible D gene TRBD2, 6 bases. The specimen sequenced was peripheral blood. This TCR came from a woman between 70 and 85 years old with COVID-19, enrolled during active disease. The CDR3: CASNPSRGTYEQYF. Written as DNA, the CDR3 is TGTGCCAGCAATCCCTCGCGGGGTACCTACGAGCAGTACTTC.